These T cell receptor beta chains were read from a single sample in a study of identical twins. A single record per CDR3 protein comes from TCRdb applying MiXCR to the 5' RACE reads. The data show around 570,000 distinct CDR3 sequences, more than 9% seen once. The data also belong to a second study, concerning yellow fever vaccine responses in identical twins.

Sequenced input: PBMCs. These receptors were taken from a woman aged 18-29 years in good health. Each CDR3 is given with its conserved first and last residue. D genes are given only for firm matches. Not all rows give a size; the values are once, few, many and, for expanded clones, a class.

clone_size	d_call	v_call	j_call	cdr3_nt	cdr3_aa
.	.	TRBV15	TRBJ1-1	TGTGCCACCAGCAGAGATCCGGCGAAAAACACTGAAGCTTTCTTT	CATSRDPAKNTEAFF
.	TRBD2	TRBV24-1	TRBJ2-1	TGTGCCACCAGTGATTGGACTAGCGGGAGAAACAATGAGCAGTTCTTC	CATSDWTSGRNNEQFF
few	TRBD2	TRBV20-1	TRBJ2-7	TGCAGTGCTAGCACTAGCGGGAGGCCGGAAGTCTACGAGCAGCACTTC	CSASTSGRPEVYEQHF
few	TRBD1	TRBV19	TRBJ2-5	TGTGCCAGTAGCCCGGGACAGGAGAACCAAGAGACCCAGTACTTC	CASSPGQENQETQYF
few	TRBD2	TRBV29-1	TRBJ2-7	TGCAGCGTGCAAGGAGGGCGGGGGGCCGACTACGAGCAGTACTTC	CSVQGGRGADYEQYF
.	.	TRBV14	TRBJ2-3	TGTGCCAGCAGCCAAGGGTGGCAGTACACAGATACGCAGTATTTT	CASSQGWQYTDTQYF
.	TRBD1	TRBV20-1	TRBJ2-1	TGCAGTGGGATCGGACAGGGGTCCTACAATGAGCAGTTCTTC	CSGIGQGSYNEQFF
few	.	TRBV18	TRBJ2-7	TGTGCCAGCTCACCTAAAGATTACGAGCAGTACTTC	CASSPKDYEQYF
many	.	TRBV29-1	TRBJ2-7	TGCAGCGTGGCTAATTTAGGAGGGGGCGCGGGGTACGAGCAGTACTTC	CSVANLGGGAGYEQYF
many	TRBD1	TRBV5-1	TRBJ2-1	TGCGCCAGCAGCTTGGACCCGGGACAGGGAAATGAGCAGTTCTTC	CASSLDPGQGNEQFF
few	TRBD2	TRBV6-1	TRBJ2-1	TGTGCCAGCACTGACCTAGCGGGAATTTACAATGAGCAGTTCTTC	CASTDLAGIYNEQFF
.	.	TRBV21-1	TRBJ2-2	.	CASSKGLGTRTPGSCFF
.	.	TRBV29-1	TRBJ1-3	TGCAGCGTCAGGCAGGGAATTGGAAACACCATATATTTT	CSVRQGIGNTIYF
few	TRBD2	TRBV28	TRBJ2-1	TGTGCCAGCAGTTTCGGCGGGGGTAGGGTTGAGCAGTTCTTC	CASSFGGGRVEQFF
many	.	TRBV7-9	TRBJ1-2	TGTGCCAGCAGCTTACAAGGGCGAAATGGCTACACCTTC	CASSLQGRNGYTF
many	.	TRBV12-3/TRBV12-4	TRBJ1-5	TGTGCCAGCACCGAGGAGGGGCTGGGCAATCAGCCCCAGCATTTT	CASTEEGLGNQPQHF
.	.	TRBV29-1	TRBJ2-1	TGCAGTCATCCCTCTGACAGGTCCTACAATGAGCAGTTCTTC	CSHPSDRSYNEQFF
many	TRBD2	TRBV18	TRBJ2-1	TGTGCCAGCTCACCACCTAGCGGGAGCTCCTACAATGAGCAGTTCTTC	CASSPPSGSSYNEQFF
many	.	TRBV7-8	TRBJ2-3	TGTGCCAGCAGCTTAGACCCGGCAGCAGATACGCAGTATTTT	CASSLDPAADTQYF
many	.	TRBV3-1	TRBJ2-7	TGTGCCAGTAGCCAGGGCCCCGGGAGCGAGCAGTACTTC	CASSQGPGSEQYF
few	.	TRBV7-2	TRBJ2-7	TGTGCCAGCAGCCTGTTGGGGGCCCCGTCCTACGAGCAGTACTTC	CASSLLGAPSYEQYF
.	TRBD1	TRBV20-1	TRBJ2-3	TGCAGTGCTTCTTGGACAGGGGACACCACAGATACGCAGTATTTT	CSASWTGDTTDTQYF
.	.	TRBV27	TRBJ2-7	TGTGCCAGCAAACTAGGACCCCCCGGGGAGCAGTACTTC	CASKLGPPGEQYF
.	.	TRBV2	TRBJ2-2	TGTGCCAGCAGTCACCGACAGAAACCTGCCACCGGGGAGCTGTTTTTT	CASSHRQKPATGELFF
many	TRBD1	TRBV24-1	TRBJ1-4	TGTGCCACCAGTGAAGGGGACAGCTCGAATGAAAAACTGTTTTTT	CATSEGDSSNEKLFF
.	TRBD2	TRBV5-1	TRBJ2-7	TGCGCCAGCAGCTTGGAATTTGGGGGGGGGAGCTCCTACGAGCAGTACTTC	CASSLEFGGGSSYEQYF
.	TRBD1	TRBV20-1	TRBJ2-1	TGCAGTGCTAGAGATTTGTTTATGACAGGGCCGAGCTCCTACAATGAGCAGTTCTTC	CSARDLFMTGPSSYNEQFF
few	TRBD2	TRBV27	TRBJ2-5	TGTGCCAGCAGTATACTAGCGGGGGGACCCCAAGAGACCCAGTACTTC	CASSILAGGPQETQYF
many	.	TRBV16	TRBJ1-1	TGTGCCAGCAGCCAATCGACGGAAAGCTTTGAAGCTTTCTTT	CASSQSTESFEAFF
few	.	TRBV5-6	TRBJ2-1	TGTGCCAGCAGCTTGGGGTGGGGGCACAATGAGCAGTTCTTC	CASSLGWGHNEQFF
few	.	TRBV7-2	TRBJ2-4	TGTGCCAGCAGCTCTTCCCGGGACTTAGGCATTCAGTACTTC	CASSSSRDLGIQYF
.	.	TRBV7-3	TRBJ2-5	TGTGCCAGCAGCTTAGTAGGGGGTGAGGAGACCCAGTACTTC	CASSLVGGEETQYF
.	.	TRBV11-1	TRBJ1-1	TGTGCCAGCAGTACCCCCAATATGGGGGGGAGGGCGAACACTGAAGCTTTCTTT	CASSTPNMGGRANTEAFF
many	.	TRBV12-3/TRBV12-4	TRBJ2-1	TGTGCCAGCAGTTTCGTGGGAAACAATGAGCAGTTCTTC	CASSFVGNNEQFF
.	.	TRBV24-1	TRBJ2-3	TGTGCCACCAGTGATTACAGCGGTGGCACAGATACGCAGTATTTT	CATSDYSGGTDTQYF
.	.	TRBV20-1	TRBJ2-5	TGCAGTGCTAGTTTGGGGCCCCAAGAGACCCAGTACTTC	CSASLGPQETQYF
.	.	TRBV12-3/TRBV12-4	TRBJ1-2	TGTGCCAGCAGTTGGGACACTCACTATGGCTACACCTTC	CASSWDTHYGYTF